The clone carrying this TCR beta chain has a count of ten or more. Among the participants, healthy controls were blood bank volunteers in Maryland, USA. Sorted libraries came from roughly 1 million CD4+ or CD8+ T cells. These data are taken from a study of neurological immune-mediated disorders. MiXCR was run by TCRdb on the 5' RACE reads, yielding one entry per CDR3 protein. The profile shows over 40,000 distinct CDR3 sequences, roughly 6.3% of them singletons. Germline V gene sequence: CDR1 MDHEN, CDR2 SYDVKM. This CDR3 spans 14 amino acids. The J segment lost 5 bases and the V segment lost 10 bases, leaving 11 bases of the junction unmatched.

This clonotype was sampled from a woman between 40 and 55 years old in good health. The sample was CD4+ T cells from blood. This chain links TRBV28 with TRBJ1-5, with 7 nucleotides matching TRBD1. The CDR3 nucleotides read TGTGCCACCACAATACCGGGACAGTATCAGCCCCAGCATTTT. It encodes CATTIPGQYQPQHF. Full variable domain (rest looked up from reference TRBV28 and TRBJ1-5): DVKVTQSSRYLVKRTGEKVFLECVQDMDHENMFWYRQDPGLGLRLIYFSYDVKMKEKGDIPEGYSVSREKKERFSLILESASTNQTSMYLCATTIPGQYQPQHFGDGTRLSIL.